A selection of T cell receptor beta chains follows, all from one sample in a study of T cells after yellow fever vaccination. TCRdb re-analysed the 5' RACE reads in MiXCR, keeping a single row per CDR3 protein. The data contain about 320,000 distinct CDR3 sequences, about 11% of them singletons. The sequencing here drew on CD4+ T cells sorted from PBMCs, taken 45 days after the yellow fever booster vaccination. All receptors derive from a man aged 18 to 30 who received the YFV17D yellow fever vaccine. CDR3s include the opening cysteine and the closing phenylalanine or tryptophan.

v_gene | CDR3aa
TRBV4-2 | CASSQPGQGTNSPLHF
TRBV2 | CASSRNSYEQYF
TRBV7-2 | CASSLGQGSAGNTIYF
TRBV2 | CASMRQGGTDTQYF
TRBV19 | CASSIGGQGANTQYF
TRBV10-3 | CAIRQGTTGELFF
TRBV18 | CASSPWGLPEKLFF
TRBV28 | CASSSHYRGLGETQYF
TRBV7-8 | CASGGLSADTQYF
TRBV5-8 | CASSRGANQPQHF
TRBV6-5 | CASSVLGAYGKLFF
TRBV7-2 | CASSFEVYGYTF
TRBV5-1 | CASSSGTGSMNTEAFF
TRBV29-1 | CSVEPRQGPDTGELFF
TRBV25-1 | CASSDPRGQETQYF
TRBV24-1 | CATSDGTDRGVEQYF
TRBV21-1 | CASSKEGPGTSSYEQYF
TRBV7-2 | CASSSGPASYNSPLHF
TRBV20-1 | CSARGGTGGYNSPLHF
TRBV18 | CASSPQAGEDTQYF
TRBV5-5 | CASSLAVGTDTQYF
TRBV5-1 | CASSLGHGAGTGELFF
TRBV6-5 | CASSTGTPNEQFF
TRBV9 | CASSVVPSNNEQFF
TRBV7-2 | CASSLGVQPQHF
TRBV28 | CASIQDRANYGYTF
TRBV5-1 | CASSLAVLGASYGYTF
TRBV20-1 | CSARGLRGGKEKLFF
TRBV4-2 | CASSQDRGAYGELFF
TRBV20-1 | CSGQGPREQYF
TRBV28 | CASSLLYRTGSRKLFF
TRBV4-3 | CASSVQGGGDTQYF
TRBV9 | CASSVGSSGVETQYF
TRBV19 | CASMARAKNIQYF
TRBV20-1 | CSARVGRALYNEQFF
TRBV5-1 | CASSLDRPKTQYF
TRBV30 | CAWSVGTVTTNEKLFF
TRBV4-1 | CASSPRGAPNTGELFF
TRBV7-3 | CASRSRRGDEQFF
TRBV23-1 | CASSREMNTEAFF
TRBV27 | CASAPGTGKTYEQYF
TRBV12-3/TRBV12-4 | CASTLQGNTEAFF
TRBV12-3/TRBV12-4 | CASSARQGLQETQYF
TRBV5-1 | CASSGDRTGSSPLHF
TRBV7-3 | CASGETGWEKTQYF
TRBV7-8 | CASSPGVWETQYF
TRBV6-6 | CASSPPVVVSKNIQYF
TRBV12-3/TRBV12-4 | CASSPLGLGGYTF
TRBV2 | CASSRLLGGAGPDTQYF
TRBV5-8 | CASSLFQGASYNEQFF
TRBV6-5 | CASSSDSDSEQFF